This T cell receptor beta chain was documented in a study of shared clonotypes between healthy human individuals (dated by TCRdb to the early 2020s). Context from the whole study: A few men and two women, aged 18 to 49 years, made up the cohort. Between about 0.9 and 9 billion PBMCs per donor were obtained by leukapheresis. Different laboratories and diverse techniques were used to prepare libraries and sequence TCR repertoires, to increase sequencing depth and limit assay-specific biases. To estimate repertoire size and how much clonotype sharing occurs between individuals, the study deeply sequenced the blood TCR repertoires of five healthy adults. Per donor, three plates each were used for CD4 naive and CD4 memory, two for CD8 naive, and one for CD8 memory.

Comments on this clone: This receptor's antigen is unknown. Base-call qualities are not available, and no considerably larger clone is one nucleotide away.

What the research found in general, with its limitations: Clonotypes shared by all four sorted-subset donors showed higher generation probabilities than non-shared clonotypes. Naive subsets generally had larger estimated clonotype richness than memory subsets. Even with the large sequencing depth, rarefaction of the sorted-subset datasets indicated that sequencing was incomplete. Because the study included a small number of donors, the genetic and exposure-history diversity represented was limited. Sampling was restricted to blood, and TCR repertoires in tissue are likely to differ from TCR repertoires in blood. Across a handful of donors, around 5% of naive CD4, more than 3% of naive CD8, around 2.1% of memory CD4, and around 0.4% of memory CD8 clonotypes were shared. Based on pairwise subsampling, the degree of clonotype sharing among donors was expected to be affected by sequencing depth.

Using the deep immunoSEQ assay, TCR CDR3 regions were amplified from genomic DNA by multiplex PCR. Extracted genomic DNA from each cell subset was distributed evenly across all wells of several immunoSEQ 96-well plates, and each plate was treated as a replicate. For sorted subsets, around 200 ng genomic DNA, equal to 30,000 to 35,000 T cell genomes, was loaded into each replicate PCR. Purified libraries were measured with a Qubit 3.0 fluorometer, size-checked on a Bioanalyzer 2100, and measured again with the KAPA Library Quantification kit. Every immunoSEQ 96-well plate was sequenced on a dedicated single-read 150-cycle Illumina NextSeq 550 flow cell. The published analysis was carried out like this. Because only junctional sequences without quality scores were contained in the immunoSEQ output, filtering matching that applied to full-length reads could not be performed. To assign V/J genes and CDR3, sequences were annotated using PyIR, a Python wrapper for IgBLAST v1.9, with IMGT germline references. Any read was removed if the V/J assignment was weak (E-value above 1e-6), the CDR3 was missing, or the read contained stop codons, out-of-frame junctions, or ambiguous translated residues. V3J clonotypes were defined as sequences sharing the same inferred V gene, J gene, and CDR3 amino acid sequence. Percentage overlap between repertoires was computed as shared unique clonotypes divided by the size of the smaller repertoire. RTK rarefaction, the Chao1 estimator, and Recon v2.1 estimates of unobserved clonotypes were used to assess repertoire richness. OLGA was used to compute generation probabilities for all TCRbeta clonotypes that the gDNA method yielded from a handful of donors. Not all clones reach the TCRdb copy of this immuneACCESS table, which keeps in-frame sequences only. Checked studies attribute under half of the gap to unresolved V genes and leave the rest unexplained. The V and J calls and clone size come from that table; D and trimming were worked out from the DNA. Across this sample there are 2 million to 3 million clones, with 93% seen only once. Approximately 0.37% of the sample goes to the ten largest clones.

The donors were healthy, HIV-negative adults who had no recently reported acute infections or vaccinations. All donors were Caucasian adults living in Nashville, Tennessee, USA. CD4+ T cells were enriched by magnetic negative selection; naive cells were then positively selected on CD45RA, and the negative fraction formed the memory subset. Blood was collected by leukapheresis, and PBMCs were isolated by Ficoll-Histopaque density gradient centrifugation and then cryopreserved in liquid nitrogen vapor phase. Analytical flow cytometry was used to check the purity and quantity of every magnetically sorted T cell population. Each sorted fraction had its genomic DNA isolated and then quantified by UV absorbance on a Nanodrop 2000c. The receptor was isolated from a man between 18 and 29 years old in good health. Some clones in this sample may be carry-over from other donors' samples. Sample: naive CD4+ T cells from PBMCs. The cell subset or site label for this specimen denotes: CD45RA+ positively selected.

At the DNA level, the sequence is TGTGCCAGCTCAATCCGGGCACAAGAGACCCAGTACTTC. The translation is CASSIRAQETQYF. Recombination linked TRBV18 to TRBJ2-5, with no confident D gene call. Sequences KGHSH (CDR1) and LQKENI (CDR2) are obtained from the germline V gene. V is reduced by 5 bases and J by 2 bases, leaving a spacing of 9 bases between them. The CDR3 numbers 13 residues from cysteine through phenylalanine. The read is trimmed to its CDR3 DNA, 39 bases read in frame from base 1.